These 8 T cell receptor beta chains originate from one sample sequenced in a study of glioma-infiltrating T cells. TCR alpha and beta CDR3 regions were amplified from RNA using iRepertoire nested multiplex PCR. TCRdb re-derived calls from the multiplex PCR reads in MiXCR, one entry per CDR3 protein. Here the sample spans 300,000 to 450,000 distinct CDR3 sequences, 41% being singletons. Sequencing was performed on glioma tissue, nonneoplastic brain tissue, or PBMCs (not recorded which). These receptors were taken from a human donor with low-grade glioma or glioblastoma, undergoing nonglioma brain surgery, or in good health (not recorded which).

Regarding this clonotype: One end of the junction does not line up with germline, which may come from a read error. The rearrangement joins TRBV20-1 to TRBJ2-1; weak D call: TRBD2 (5 bases). The CDR3 contains 15 residues. Germline lookup yields CDR1 DFQATT and CDR2 SNEGSKA (reference sequence). CDR3 region: CSAGEAVISCNEQFF. In DNA, the CDR3 is TGCAGTGCTGGGGAAGCGGTTATCTCCTGCAATGAGCAGTTCTTC.

In this sample, this clonotype turned up many times. V usage is TRBV27 and J usage is TRBJ2-3, with 7 bases matching TRBD2. V dropped 3 bases and J dropped 6; count of bases not matched to a gene: 12. CDR1 MNHEY and CDR2 SMNVEV come from the germline V gene (reference sequence). The CDR3 consists of 16 residues. The chain's CDR3 is CASSFGLVKNPDTQYF. CDR3 in DNA: TGTGCCAGCAGTTTCGGACTAGTCAAAAACCCGGATACGCAGTATTTT.

This sequence joins TRBV15 and TRBJ2-7, with D perhaps TRBD1 or TRBD2 (6 bases each). Per germline, CDR1 LNHNV and CDR2 YYDKDF (reference sequence). Trimming took off 0 bases at V and 2 bases at J, with 11 bases between the two ends. The CDR3 runs 15 residues. CDR3 loop: CATSREGGVTYEQYF. For the CDR3, the DNA is TGTGCCACCAGCAGAGAGGGGGGCGTTACCTACGAGCAGTACTTC.

About this clonotype: A much larger clone differs from this one at a single base, so this may be a read error. This chain uses TRBV27 with TRBJ2-7; D gene ambiguous. The V and J ends lost 2 bases and 3 bases respectively, with 8 bases between them. CDR3 length: 13 residues. Per germline, CDR1 MNHEY and CDR2 SMNVEV (reference sequence). CDR3 protein: CASSLATYYEQYF. The CDR3 DNA reads as TGTGCCAGCAGTTTAGCAACCTACTACGAGCAGTACTTC.

With regard to this clonotype: A clone one base away is much larger, so this may be a read error. J is TRBJ1-1 and V is TRBV4-1, with 7 bases aligning to TRBD1. The CDR3 extends over 14 amino acids. In germline, CDR1 is MGHRA, CDR2 YSYEKL. The chain's CDR3 is CASSQGTENAEAFF. DNA for the CDR3: TGCGCCAGCAGCCAGGGGACAGAGAACGCTGAAGCTTTCTTT.

The J gene is TRBJ2-3, the V gene TRBV7-3, with TRBD2 matching over 12 bases. With V trimmed by 5 bases and J by 2 bases, 8 bases remained unmatched. This CDR3 comprises 17 residues. Looked up from germline, CDR1 is SGHTA and CDR2 is FQGTGA. CDR3 amino acids: CASSHLTSGRFTDTQYF. The CDR3 nucleotides are TGTGCCAGCAGCCATTTGACTAGCGGGAGATTCACAGATACGCAGTATTTT.

On this clonotype: An end of the junction does not agree with germline; a read error may underlie this. The chain recombines TRBV7-9 with TRBJ2-2; a weak D match, TRBD2 (6 bases). The CDR3 is made up of 18 amino acids. Germline loops: CDR1 SEHNR, CDR2 FQNEAQ (reference sequence). The CDR3 nucleotides are TGTGCCAGCAGCTTTATCTTGGGCCCGGGGGTGAACACCGGGGAGATGTTTTTT. Its translation: CASSFILGPGVNTGEMFF.

This clonotype was recorded at least ten times. The chain combines TRBV27 with TRBJ1-6; 7 positions agree with TRBD1. V lost 4 bases, J lost 12 bases, and 12 bases stayed unmatched. Germline V gene data show CDR1 as MNHEY and CDR2 as SMNVEV (reference sequence). This CDR3 region has 15 residues. CDR3 DNA sequence: TGTGCCAGCAGTTGGGTACCGGGACAGCAAATACCCCTCCACTTT. Translating it yields CASSWVPGQQIPLHF.